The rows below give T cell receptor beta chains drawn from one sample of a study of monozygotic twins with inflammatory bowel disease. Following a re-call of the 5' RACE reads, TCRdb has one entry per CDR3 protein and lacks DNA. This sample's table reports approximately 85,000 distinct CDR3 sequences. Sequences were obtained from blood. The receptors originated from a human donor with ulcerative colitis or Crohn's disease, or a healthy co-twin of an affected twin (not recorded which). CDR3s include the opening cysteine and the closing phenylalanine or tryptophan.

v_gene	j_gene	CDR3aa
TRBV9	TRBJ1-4	CASSVNRDRGEGTNEKLFF
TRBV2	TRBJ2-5	CASSEGGETQYF
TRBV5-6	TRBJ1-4	CASRSQGNNEKLFF
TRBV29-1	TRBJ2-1	CSVGGGTSSYNEQFF
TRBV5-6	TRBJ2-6	CASSFPSTGANVLTF
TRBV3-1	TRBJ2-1	CASSLSGGGKEQFF
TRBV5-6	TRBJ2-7	CASSLWPSYEQYF
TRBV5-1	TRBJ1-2	CASSFERYGYTF
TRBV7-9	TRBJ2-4	CASSRYGDKNIQYF
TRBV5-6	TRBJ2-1	CASSLWPNEQFF
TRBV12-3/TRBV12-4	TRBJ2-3	CASNLWADTQYF
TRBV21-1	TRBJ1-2	CASSRDRNYGYTF
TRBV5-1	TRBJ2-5	CASSFGAGKETQYF
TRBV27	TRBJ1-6	CASSFQRHSPLHF
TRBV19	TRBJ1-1	CASRRRGNTEAFF
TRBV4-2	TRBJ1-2	CASSRDRVTGYGYTF
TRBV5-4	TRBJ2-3	CASSLAGGRRGAPDTQYF
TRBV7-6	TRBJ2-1	CASSLAWGGVGEQFF
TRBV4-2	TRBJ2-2	CASSQGQGYDGELFF
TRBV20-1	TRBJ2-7	CSAIPYPTNEQYF
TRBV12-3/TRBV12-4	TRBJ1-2	CASSPSRTGYGYTF
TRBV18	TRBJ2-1	CASSPTSGNYNEQFF
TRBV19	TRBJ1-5	CASSPRHERSQPQHF
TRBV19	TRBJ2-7	CASSNSYEQYF
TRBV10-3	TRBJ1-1	CAIGQVNTEAFF
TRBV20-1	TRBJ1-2	CSARGAGDRNLYGYTF
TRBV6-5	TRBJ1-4	CASSYSGGTGEGKKLFF
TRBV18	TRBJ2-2	CASSPGVQLTGELFF